These 31 T cell receptor beta chains came from one sample sequenced in a study of neurological immune-mediated disorders. A single record per CDR3 protein comes from TCRdb applying MiXCR to the 5' RACE reads. In the table there are approximately 37,000 distinct CDR3 sequences, 3% to 4% of which are singletons. Specimen: PBMCs. The origin of the receptors is a man aged 25-40 years with multiple sclerosis.

This clonotype was seen at least ten times. This chain joins TRBV7-3 and TRBJ2-2; a possible D gene is TRBD2 (5 bases). The CDR3 contains 14 residues. The germline CDR1 and CDR2 sequences are SGHTA and FQGTGA. The ends were cut back, 1 base at V and 5 bases at J, with 8 bases in the middle. The CDR3 DNA sequence: TGTGCCAGCAGCTTAAAACGGGGTACCGGGGAGCTGTTTTTT. Protein sequence: CASSLKRGTGELFF. The whole variable domain, remainder taken from reference TRBV7-3 and TRBJ2-2, is GAGVSQTPSNKVTEKGKYVELRCDPISGHTALYWYRQSLGQGPEFLIYFQGTGAADDSGLPNDRFFAVRPEGSVSTLKIQRTERGDSAVYLCASSLKRGTGELFFGEGSRLTVL.

This clonotype has a count of ten or more. This chain joins TRBV12-3 or TRBV12-4 and TRBJ2-1; D not certain. This CDR3 is built from 13 residues. V dropped 1 base and J dropped 8 bases, with 9 bases sitting between them. The CDR3 spells CASSLVISHEQFF. CDR3 in DNA: TGTGCCAGCAGTTTAGTTATAAGTCATGAGCAGTTCTTC.

In this sample, this clonotype turned up many times. The genes are TRBV11-1 and TRBJ1-1; no definite D call. The CDR3 totals 11 residues. Germline CDR1 reads SGHAT; CDR2 reads FQDESV (reference sequence). The V end lost 1 base, the J end lost 11 bases, and 8 bases lay between the germline ends. The DNA of the CDR3 is TGTGCCAGCAGCTTAGGGGAGTGGGCTTTCTTT. This encodes CASSLGEWAFF.

The sample holds many counts of this clonotype. The J gene is TRBJ2-3, the V gene TRBV6-6, with 11 bases aligning to TRBD2. This CDR3 comprises 16 residues. Germline CDR1 reads MNHNY; CDR2 reads SVGAGI (reference sequence). V was clipped by 8 bases and J by 2 bases; unmatched bases: 9. The CDR3 loop is CASRWLAGGHTDTQYF. In DNA, the CDR3 is TGTGCCAGCCGGTGGCTAGCGGGGGGCCACACAGATACGCAGTATTTT.

The sample holds many counts of this clonotype. V and J are TRBV2 and TRBJ2-1; D is undetermined. Trimming took 6 bases from V and 2 from J, leaving 14 bases between them. Germline assignment: CDR1 SNHLY and CDR2 FYNNEI. The CDR3 has 15 residues. DNA for the CDR3: TGTGCCAGCAGCGAGAGACACGCGGCCTACAATGAGCAGTTCTTC. This gives the protein CASSERHAAYNEQFF. Full variable domain (rest looked up from reference TRBV2 and TRBJ2-1): EPEVTQTPSHQVTQMGQEVILRCVPISNHLYFYWYRQILGQKVEFLVSFYNNEISEKSEIFDDQFSVERPDGSNFTLKIRSTKLEDSAMYFCASSERHAAYNEQFFGPGTRLTVL.

This clonotype was counted at least ten times. The chain has TRBV5-6 and TRBJ2-3; D ambiguous. V shed 2 bases and J shed 3 bases, with 13 bases lying between them. In germline, CDR1 is SGHDT, CDR2 YYEEEE. The CDR3 is 15 residues long. In DNA, the CDR3 is TGTGCCAGCAGCTTTCTGGCAGATGGAACAGATACGCAGTATTTT. It is translated as CASSFLADGTDTQYF.

This clonotype was seen only a few times. This chain joins TRBV6-6 and TRBJ2-7, with 9 bases fitting TRBD2. The CDR3 has 15 amino acids. With V trimmed by 6 bases and J by 4 bases, 10 bases remained unmatched. The germline V gene has CDR1 MNHNY and CDR2 SVGAGI (reference sequence). The CDR3 sequence is CASSPAGGHGYEQYF. The DNA of the CDR3 is TGTGCCAGCAGCCCGGCGGGGGGGCACGGGTACGAGCAGTACTTC.

This clonotype has at least ten counts. The chain links TRBV27 to TRBJ1-4; no definite D call. Trimming stripped 7 bases from V and 0 bases from J, with 6 bases between. The CDR3 extends over 13 amino acids. CDR1 is MNHEY and CDR2 is SMNVEV in the germline V gene (reference sequence). The CDR3 is CASKDATNEKLFF. CDR3 nucleotide sequence: TGTGCCAGCAAGGATGCAACTAATGAAAAACTGTTTTTT.

At least ten counts were recorded for this clonotype. The chain combines TRBV6-5 with TRBJ2-1; no clear D. Trimming stripped 8 bases from V and 6 bases from J, with 11 bases between. The CDR3 is 12 amino acids. Germline CDR1 and CDR2: MNHEY and SVGAGI. The CDR3 region is CASVTRFNEQFF. The CDR3 DNA follows: TGTGCCAGCGTAACCAGGTTCAATGAGCAGTTCTTC.

This clonotype appeared many times. V gene TRBV27 combines with J gene TRBJ1-5; 8 nucleotides match TRBD1. The CDR3 has 15 residues. The germline V gene has CDR1 MNHEY and CDR2 SMNVEV (reference sequence). J gave up 5 bases and V 5 bases, and 8 bases lay outside the gene matches. This chain's CDR3 is CASSLYRGAHQPQHF. The DNA for the CDR3 is TGTGCCAGCAGTCTATACAGGGGGGCACATCAGCCCCAGCATTTT.

This clonotype was recorded at least ten times. The V gene is TRBV7-8, the J gene TRBJ1-4; 9 positions agree with TRBD1. Unmatched junction bases numbered 9, after V lost 5 bases and J lost 8 bases. This CDR3 is 15 amino acids long. The germline V gene has CDR1 SGHVS and CDR2 FQNEAQ. CDR3 in amino acids: CASSPRDRVVEKLFF. The CDR3 region has the DNA TGTGCCAGCAGCCCCCGGGACAGGGTGGTGGAAAAACTGTTTTTT.

This clonotype was seen many times. This sequence joins TRBV7-2 and TRBJ2-1; D is possibly TRBD1 or TRBD2 (5 bases each). This CDR3 is built from 14 residues. Trimming cost V 1 base and J 10 bases, with 14 bases left between them. Germline V CDR1 and CDR2: SGHTA, FQGNSA. The CDR3 DNA follows: TGTGCCAGCAGCTTAGGGACCACAGGACTCGAGCAGTTCTTC. This translates into CASSLGTTGLEQFF.

There are many counts of this clonotype. The V and J genes are TRBV27 and TRBJ2-3, with TRBD1 matching over 7 bases. Germline V gene lookup returns CDR1 MNHEY and CDR2 SMNVEV (reference sequence). J lost 4 bases, V lost 5 bases, and 3 bases had no gene match. The CDR3 contains 13 residues. The CDR3 DNA is TGTGCCAGCAGTCTCCAGGGGGCAGATACGCAGTATTTT. Translating it yields CASSLQGADTQYF.

This clonotype was counted only a few times. The CDR3 coding sequence is TGTGCCAGCAGCTTATTAGTCACCGGGGAGCTGTTTTTT. Its translation: CASSLLVTGELFF. This chain connects TRBV7-9 to TRBJ2-2; no clear D. V was pared by 2 bases and J by 4 bases, with 5 bases between. The CDR3 length is 13 residues. The germline V gene encodes CDR1 SEHNR and CDR2 FQNEAQ (reference sequence).

This clonotype was seen ten or more times. The chain recombines TRBV20-1 with TRBJ2-3; no definite D call. Germline V gene sequence: CDR1 DFQATT, CDR2 SNEGSKA (reference sequence). The V and J ends lost 5 bases and 0 bases respectively, with 6 bases between them. The CDR3 has 12 residues. CDR3 amino acids: CSAQPSTDTQYF. Written as DNA, the CDR3 is TGCAGTGCTCAGCCTAGCACAGATACGCAGTATTTT.

In its sample, this clonotype was seen many times. V gene TRBV9 combines with J gene TRBJ1-1; D unclear. V lost 3 bases and J lost 0, with 18 bases in between. The CDR3 length is 17 residues. The V gene's germline CDR1 is SGDLS and CDR2 YYNGEE. Here the CDR3 DNA reads TGTGCCAGCAGCGCCCAGGCGGCGGACCCTATGAACACTGAAGCTTTCTTT. This encodes CASSAQAADPMNTEAFF.

At least ten counts were recorded for this clonotype. The V and J genes are TRBV29-1 and TRBJ1-5; D is possibly TRBD1 (6 bases). Trimming removed 4 bases from V and 6 bases from J, with 13 bases in between. CDR1 SQVTM and CDR2 ANQGSEA come from the germline V gene. The CDR3 spans 13 residues. For the CDR3, the DNA is TGCAGCGTTGGATTACAGGGAGGTCAGCCCCAGCATTTT. Amino acids: CSVGLQGGQPQHF.

This clonotype was counted a single time. It may be a read error: a sequence one base away is much more abundant. The CDR3 protein is CASSYGGPLNF. CDR3 bases: TGTGCCAGCAGTTACGGAGGACCCCTCAACTTT. This chain uses TRBV6-5 with TRBJ1-6; no firm D call. Germline CDR1 and CDR2: MNHEY and SVGAGI. The CDR3 totals 11 residues.

The sample holds a few counts of this clonotype. The chain is built from TRBV27 and TRBJ1-5, with D unclear. The V gene's germline CDR1 is MNHEY and CDR2 SMNVEV (reference sequence). This CDR3 comprises 15 residues. Between the trimmed V and J ends, which lost 7 bases and 0 bases, there was a span of 13 bases. CDR3 loop: CASKKAPTSNQPQHF. In nucleotides, the CDR3 is TGTGCCAGCAAAAAGGCCCCTACTAGCAATCAGCCCCAGCATTTT.

The table lists this clonotype with many counts. This chain joins TRBV11-3 and TRBJ2-1; D gene unclear. This CDR3 spans 13 amino acids. Trimming left V 1 base short and J 9 bases short, with 10 bases between. Germline CDR1 SGHNT, CDR2 YENEEA. The CDR3 DNA reads as TGTGCCAGCAGCTTAGGCCCAGGAGTTGAGCAGTTCTTC. It is translated as CASSLGPGVEQFF.

The chain couples TRBV19 to TRBJ2-1; 7 bases align to TRBD1. CDR1 and CDR2 (germline): LNHDA, SQIVND (reference sequence). Trimming at V came to 6 bases and at J to 4 bases, leaving 9 bases not matched to a gene. The CDR3 length is 15 residues. CDR3 residues: CASSRQGGGYNEQFF. The CDR3 DNA reads TGTGCCAGTAGCCGACAGGGTGGGGGTTACAATGAGCAGTTCTTC.

Comment on this clonotype: Since the CDR3 does not end with the conserved phenylalanine or tryptophan, this likely comes from a read error. The chain uses TRBV27 and TRBJ2-5, with D maybe TRBD1 (6 bases). There are 16 residues in the CDR3. V lost 5 bases and J 0 bases, leaving 16 bases between the germline ends. Germline V CDR1 and CDR2: MNHEY, SMNVEV (reference sequence). The CDR3 is CASSAQGYPYQETQYI. CDR3 DNA sequence: TGTGCCAGCAGTGCGCAGGGGTATCCGTACCAAGAGACCCAGTACATC.

A few counts support this clonotype. The rearrangement links TRBV19 to TRBJ1-2, with D unclear. The CDR3 sequence is 14 residues long. Germline V CDR1 and CDR2: LNHDA, SQIVND (reference sequence). The V gene lost 3 bases and the J gene lost 5 bases, with 13 bases spanning the gap. The CDR3 region has the DNA TGTGCCAGTAGTATCGGCCATTCTCCTTATGGCTACACCTTC. This gives the protein CASSIGHSPYGYTF.

Many counts were recorded for this clonotype. The CDR3 sequence is CASSLVAGGAYGYTF. CDR3 DNA: TGTGCCAGCAGCTTGGTCGCAGGGGGCGCCTATGGCTACACCTTC. The rearrangement links TRBV5-5 to TRBJ1-2; 8 nucleotides line up with TRBD1. Germline CDR1 SGHKS, CDR2 YYEKEE (reference sequence). The CDR3 has 15 amino acids. V lost 0 bases, J lost 4 bases, and 5 bases stayed unmatched.

This clonotype was counted ten times or more. The V call is TRBV12-3 or TRBV12-4, the J call TRBJ2-5; D might be TRBD1 or TRBD2, each matching 5 bases. The CDR3 totals 12 residues. The ends were cut back, 4 bases at V and 5 bases at J, with 8 bases in the middle. CDR3 sequence reads: CASSSWGETQYF. For the CDR3, the DNA is TGTGCCAGCAGTTCTTGGGGGGAGACCCAGTACTTC.

A few counts support this clonotype. The chain couples TRBV27 to TRBJ2-7; D possibly corresponds to TRBD1 (6 bases). Trimming removed 5 bases from V and 5 bases from J, with 10 bases in between. The germline V gene encodes CDR1 MNHEY and CDR2 SMNVEV (reference sequence). The CDR3 runs to 12 residues. The CDR3, as DNA: TGTGCCAGCAGTAACGGACAGCACGAGCAGTACTTC. Protein product: CASSNGQHEQYF.

This clonotype was seen a handful of times. This rearrangement joins TRBV19 to TRBJ1-5; the match to TRBD1 covers 8 bases. The ends lost 8 bases at V and 2 bases at J; junction bases unmatched: 5. CDR3 length equals 14 residues. Germline V gives CDR1 LNHDA, CDR2 SQIVND (reference sequence). CDR3 DNA: TGTGCCAGTGGGGGACAGGCCGGCAATCAGCCCCAGCATTTT. This gives the protein CASGGQAGNQPQHF.

This clonotype came up a few times. The CDR3 spells CSAVGVGKNIQYF. CDR3 bases: TGCAGTGCTGTAGGGGTGGGCAAAAACATTCAGTACTTC. The V and J genes are TRBV20-1 and TRBJ2-4, with D possibly TRBD1 on 5 matching bases. Looked up from germline, CDR1 is DFQATT and CDR2 is SNEGSKA (reference sequence). Between the trimmed V and J ends, which lost 5 bases and 3 bases, there was a span of 11 bases. The CDR3 sequence is 13 residues long.

This clonotype was recorded at least ten times. The chain joins TRBV5-1 to TRBJ2-1, with 9 bases identical to TRBD2. The CDR3 is 17 residues long. V trimming: 4 bases; J trimming: 4 bases; junction bases outside the gene matches: 12. Germline CDR1 reads SGHRS; CDR2 reads YFSETQ. The CDR3: CASSPPSQAGGYNEQFF. As DNA, the CDR3 is TGCGCCAGCAGCCCACCAAGTCAAGCGGGGGGATACAATGAGCAGTTCTTC.

This clonotype has at least ten counts. The gene calls are TRBV7-6 and TRBJ2-1; D not certain. The V gene lost 2 bases and the J gene lost 7 bases, with 6 bases spanning the gap. The CDR3 spans 12 residues. The germline gives CDR1 SGHVS, CDR2 FNYEAQ. The CDR3 sequence: CASSLTWNEQFF. The CDR3 bases are TGTGCCAGCAGCTTAACGTGGAATGAGCAGTTCTTC.

A few counts support this clonotype. This chain links TRBV7-2 with TRBJ1-5, with D unresolved. Germline V gene lookup returns CDR1 SGHTA and CDR2 FQGNSA. The CDR3 covers 16 residues. V lost 2 bases to trimming and J lost 0 bases, with 11 bases between them. The CDR3 protein is CASSLNAAYSNQPQHF. The DNA for the CDR3 is TGTGCCAGCAGCTTAAACGCGGCGTATAGCAATCAGCCCCAGCATTTT.